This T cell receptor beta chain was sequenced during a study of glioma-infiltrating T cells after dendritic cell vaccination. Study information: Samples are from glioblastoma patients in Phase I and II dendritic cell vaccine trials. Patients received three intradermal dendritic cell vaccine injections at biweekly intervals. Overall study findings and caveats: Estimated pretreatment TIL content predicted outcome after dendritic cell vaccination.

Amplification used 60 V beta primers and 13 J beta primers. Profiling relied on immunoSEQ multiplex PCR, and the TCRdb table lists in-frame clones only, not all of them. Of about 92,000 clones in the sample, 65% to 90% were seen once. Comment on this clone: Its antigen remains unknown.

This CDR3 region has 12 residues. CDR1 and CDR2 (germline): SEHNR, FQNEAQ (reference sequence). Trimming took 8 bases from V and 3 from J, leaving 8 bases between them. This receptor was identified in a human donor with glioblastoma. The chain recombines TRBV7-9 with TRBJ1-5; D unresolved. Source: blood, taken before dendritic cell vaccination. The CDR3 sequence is CASGPANQPQHF. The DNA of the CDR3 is TGTGCCAGCGGGCCCGCCAATCAGCCCCAGCATTTT.